The 10 T cell receptor beta chains in this list originate from one sample, sequenced in a study of blood T cell repertoires in COVID-19. Some clones are missing from TCRdb's copy, which holds only in-frame ones; the method was immunoSEQ multiplex PCR. The table shows more than 140,000 clones, with roughly 82% occurring only once. The sequencing sample was made of peripheral blood. The source is a woman aged 45-65 years in a cohort sampled during active or convalescent COVID-19.

This clone was recorded a few times. The identical CDR3 is also encoded by other nucleotide sequences in the sample. This chain joins TRBV5-1 and TRBJ2-7, with TRBD1 identical over 8 bases. This CDR3 has 14 residues. Germline CDR1 is SGHRS and CDR2 is YFSETQ. Losses at the gene ends were 4 bases for V and 0 bases for J; bases not matched to a gene: 3. DNA of the CDR3: TGCGCCAGCAGCCTGGGACAGGCCTCCTACGAGCAGTACTTC. It specifies CASSLGQASYEQYF. The variable domain in full, completed from reference TRBV5-1 and TRBJ2-7, reads KAGVTQTPRYLIKTRGQQVTLSCSPISGHRSVSWYQQTPGQGLQFLFEYFSETQRNKGNFPGRFSGRQFSNSRSEMNVSTLELGDSALYLCASSLGQASYEQYFGPGTRLTVT.

The V call is TRBV19, the J call TRBJ2-2; 8 bases are a match to TRBD2. This CDR3 contains 16 residues. Germline assignment: CDR1 LNHDA and CDR2 SQIVND (reference sequence). The V and J ends lost 6 bases and 3 bases, in that order; junction bases with no gene match: 9. CDR3 in DNA: TGTGCCAGTAGCCCCCGGGGGGGCCGGGACACCGGGGAGCTGTTTTTT. It specifies CASSPRGGRDTGELFF.

V usage is TRBV7-9 and J usage is TRBJ1-5; TRBD1 agrees at 7 bases. The V gene's germline CDR1 is SEHNR and CDR2 FQNEAQ (reference sequence). Unmatched junction bases numbered 5, after V lost 3 bases and J lost 0 bases. The CDR3 has 16 amino acids. CDR3: CASSFSGTVSNQPQHF. CDR3 bases: TGTGCCAGCAGCTTTTCCGGGACAGTTAGCAATCAGCCCCAGCATTTT.

In nucleotides, the CDR3 is TGTGCCAGCAGACGGGACTCTGGGGCCAACGTCCTGACTTTC. It codes for CASRRDSGANVLTF. The rearrangement uses TRBV6-5 and TRBJ2-6, with D tentatively TRBD2 (5 bases). V lost 6 bases, J lost 0 bases, and 6 bases lay in between. Germline V lookup: CDR1 MNHEY, CDR2 SVGAGI. The length of the CDR3 is 14 residues.

V is TRBV3-1 (or the pseudogene TRBV3-2) and J is TRBJ1-2; possibly TRBD1 for D (5 bases). From germline, CDR1 is LGHDT and CDR2 YNNKEL (reference sequence). Trimming left V 3 bases short and J 3 bases short, with 5 bases between. There are 12 residues in the CDR3. The DNA of the CDR3 is TGTGCCAGCAGCCAGACAGACTATGGCTACACCTTC. This encodes CASSQTDYGYTF.

Of note for this clone: An end of the junction differs from the germline gene, which may be a read error. The chain carries TRBV6-5 and TRBJ2-2, with D perhaps TRBD2 (5 bases). Germline loops: CDR1 MNHEY, CDR2 SVGAGI. There are 13 residues in the CDR3. The CDR3: CASSWRNSGELFF. Written as DNA, the CDR3 is TGTGCCAGCAGTTGGAGGAACTCCGGGGAGCTGTTTTTT.

This clone was counted once. The gene calls are TRBV18 and TRBJ2-7; 10 bases map to TRBD1. The length of the CDR3 is 13 residues. V lost 3 bases and J lost 5; bases outside the gene matches: 1. Germline V gene data show CDR1 as KGHSH and CDR2 as LQKENI. DNA for the CDR3: TGTGCCAGCTCACCCGGGACAGGGGACGAGCAGTACTTC. Translated: CASSPGTGDEQYF. The whole variable domain, filled in from reference TRBV18 and TRBJ2-7, reads NAGVMQNPRHLVRRRGQEARLRCSPMKGHSHVYWYRQLPEEGLKFMVYLQKENIIDESGMPKERFSAEFPKEGPSILRIQQVVRGDSAAYFCASSPGTGDEQYFGPGTRLTVT.

This rearrangement joins TRBV18 to TRBJ1-1, with a possible D match to TRBD1 (5 bases). Germline lookup yields CDR1 KGHSH and CDR2 LQKENI. This CDR3 has 13 residues. V was clipped by 3 bases and J by 4 bases, with 9 bases between them. The CDR3 protein is CASSPEGSTEAFF. Here the CDR3 DNA reads TGTGCCAGCTCACCGGAGGGGAGCACTGAAGCTTTCTTT.

The chain employs TRBV7-2 and TRBJ2-1; possibly TRBD2 for D (7 bases). This CDR3 has 15 amino acids. V was shortened by 1 base and J by 10 bases, with 17 bases between the two germline ends. The germline CDR1 and CDR2 sequences are SGHTA and FQGNSA. The CDR3 sequence: CASSLGWGGYSEQFF. DNA for the CDR3: TGTGCCAGCAGCTTAGGGTGGGGGGGCTACTCCGAGCAGTTCTTC.

The V call is TRBV6-2 or TRBV6-3, the J call TRBJ2-1; D is unclear. The CDR3 contains 11 residues. CDR1 and CDR2 (germline): MNHEY, SVGEGT. The ends were cut back, 1 base at V and 8 bases at J, with 3 bases in the middle. The CDR3 loop reads CASSYFDEQFF. CDR3 nucleotides: TGTGCCAGCAGTTACTTCGATGAGCAGTTCTTC.